These 29 T cell receptor beta chains were sequenced from one sample in a study of T cells in Graves' hyperthyroidism and ophthalmopathy. Researchers took RNA transcripts and amplified the TCR beta CDR3 regions from them. TCR CDR3 regions were first amplified by RT-PCR with HTBI primers. TCRdb passed the multiplex PCR reads through MiXCR, listing each CDR3 protein once. The table has hundreds of thousands of distinct CDR3 sequences, roughly 20% seen once. The sample comprised blood. These receptors were obtained from a man aged 30 to 39 with Graves' ophthalmopathy.

This clonotype was observed many times. This chain uses TRBV30 with TRBJ2-1, with 9 bases matching TRBD2. The germline V gene encodes CDR1 GTSNPN and CDR2 SVGIG (reference sequence). The J segment lost 1 base and the V segment lost 3 bases, leaving 4 bases of the junction unmatched. The CDR3 has 15 residues. For the CDR3, the DNA is TGTGCCTGGAGCCTAGCGGGATTATCCTACAATGAGCAGTTCTTC. This sequence encodes CAWSLAGLSYNEQFF.

This clonotype was recorded at least ten times. The V gene is TRBV11-2, the J gene TRBJ2-5; 9 bases match TRBD1. The CDR3 consists of 17 residues. V was clipped by 4 bases and J by 3 bases; unmatched bases: 12. The germline gives CDR1 SGHAT, CDR2 FQNNGV. The CDR3 spells CASSSPLRQGEKETQYF. CDR3 nucleotides: TGTGCCAGCAGCTCCCCTCTACGACAGGGGGAAAAAGAGACCCAGTACTTC.

The V gene is TRBV3-1, the J gene TRBJ2-4; no firm D call. Germline V gene sequence: CDR1 LGHDT, CDR2 YNNKEL (reference sequence). Trimming left V 0 bases short and J 3 bases short, with 21 bases between. The CDR3 has 19 residues. In DNA form, the CDR3 reads TGTGCCAGCAGCCAAGATTTTCCTCGACTGGCGGCAGGCAAAAACATTCAGTACTTC. Amino acid sequence: CASSQDFPRLAAGKNIQYF.

J is TRBJ2-3 and V is TRBV20-1; perhaps TRBD2 as D (5 bases). Between the trimmed V and J ends, which lost 0 bases and 4 bases, there was a span of 14 bases. The CDR3 length is 15 residues. Per the germline V gene, CDR1 is DFQATT and CDR2 is SNEGSKA (reference sequence). In DNA form, the CDR3 reads TGCAGTGCTAGAGATCTGAGGACTCCGCCAGATACGCAGTATTTT. Translating gives CSARDLRTPPDTQYF.

This clonotype was counted a few times. V gene TRBV19 combines with J gene TRBJ1-1, with D uncertain. Trimming took off 10 bases at V and 1 base at J, with 13 bases between the two ends. The germline V gene encodes CDR1 LNHDA and CDR2 SQIVND (reference sequence). This CDR3 comprises 13 residues. The chain's CDR3 is CATRERSNTEAFF. CDR3 in DNA: TGTGCCACTAGGGAGCGGTCGAACACTGAAGCTTTCTTT. Based on the CDR3 plus reference TRBV19 and TRBJ1-1, the full variable domain is DGGITQSPKYLFRKEGQNVTLSCEQNLNHDAMYWYRQDPGQGLRLIYYSQIVNDFQKGDIAEGYSVSREKKESFPLTVTSAQKNPTAFYLCATRERSNTEAFFGQGTRLTVV.

The chain couples TRBV5-4 to TRBJ2-5; 9 positions match TRBD2. This CDR3 is built from 16 residues. Germline V CDR1 and CDR2: SGHNT, YYREEE (reference sequence). V shed 0 bases, J shed 3 bases, and the junction held 6 bases outside the gene matches. The CDR3 protein is CASSLVGGRAKETQYF. The CDR3 region has the DNA TGTGCCAGCAGCTTGGTCGGCGGGAGGGCCAAAGAGACCCAGTACTTC.

This clonotype appeared a few times. The CDR3 DNA reads as TGTGCCATCAGGGGGACGGACCCCTATGGCTACACCTTC. Its protein is CAIRGTDPYGYTF. The rearrangement uses TRBV10-3 and TRBJ1-2; weak D call: TRBD1 (5 bases). The CDR3 contains 13 residues. Germline CDR1 is ENHRY and CDR2 is SYGVKD. V shed 6 bases and J shed 4 bases, with 12 bases lying between them.

This clonotype was observed at least ten times. This chain uses TRBV7-9 with TRBJ1-1; weak D call: TRBD1 (5 bases). CDR1 SEHNR and CDR2 FQNEAQ come from the germline V gene (reference sequence). V gave up 5 bases and J gave up 1 base, with 11 bases separating them. The CDR3 runs 14 residues. CDR3 sequence reads: CASSPVGGNTEAFF. CDR3 DNA sequence: TGTGCCAGCAGCCCTGTTGGGGGGAACACTGAAGCTTTCTTT.

This chain uses TRBV6-1 with TRBJ2-3; D is unresolved. The V gene lost 10 bases and the J gene lost 4 bases, with 18 bases spanning the gap. Germline V CDR1 and CDR2: MNHNS, SASEGT. CDR3 length: 14 amino acids. The CDR3 spells CATLQTLGADTQYF. CDR3 sequence (DNA): TGTGCCACCCTCCAGACTCTGGGCGCAGATACGCAGTATTTT.

On this clonotype: Relative to the germline gene, one junction end is altered; a read error may explain this. The chain links TRBV12-3 or TRBV12-4 to TRBJ2-1; 11 positions agree with TRBD2. This CDR3 region has 17 residues. Here the CDR3 DNA reads TGTACCAGCAGTTCACCCGCCCGGGTAGCGGGAGGGTATGAGCAGTTCTTC. Encoded protein: CTSSSPARVAGGYEQFF.

The J gene is TRBJ1-1, the V gene TRBV5-1, with TRBD1 matching 10 bases. Germline CDR1 and CDR2: SGHRS and YFSETQ. V trimming: 0 bases; J trimming: 10 bases; junction bases outside the gene matches: 15. The CDR3 is 17 residues long. The CDR3 reads CASSLAPGQGLSAVAFF. DNA of the CDR3: TGCGCCAGCAGCTTGGCCCCGGGACAGGGGTTATCAGCGGTAGCTTTCTTT.

This clonotype showed up many times. The chain employs TRBV2 and TRBJ2-3, with D unresolved. Germline V gives CDR1 SNHLY, CDR2 FYNNEI. Trimming shortened V by 6 bases and J by 2 bases, and 3 bases separated the two germline ends. The CDR3 covers 11 residues. In DNA, the CDR3 is TGTGCCAGCAGGATCACAGATACGCAGTATTTT. It is translated as CASRITDTQYF.

A few counts support this clonotype. This chain joins TRBV6-6 and TRBJ2-3; 8 nucleotides match TRBD2. With V trimmed by 4 bases and J by 1 base, 13 bases remained unmatched. The germline V gene encodes CDR1 MNHNY and CDR2 SVGAGI (reference sequence). The CDR3 is 18 amino acids. CDR3 nucleotide sequence: TGTGCCAGCAGTTTCTCGTCCGGGACTAGGATAGGCACAGATACGCAGTATTTT. It codes for CASSFSSGTRIGTDTQYF.

A few counts support this clonotype. J is TRBJ2-3 and V is TRBV28, with 9 nucleotides matching TRBD2. J gave up 0 bases and V 7 bases, and 8 bases lay outside the gene matches. CDR1 is MDHEN and CDR2 is SYDVKM in the germline V gene. The CDR3 loop spans 16 amino acids. CDR3 coding DNA: TGTGCCAGCATGAGACTAGCGGCAACTAGCACAGATACGCAGTATTTT. Its protein product is CASMRLAATSTDTQYF.

This clonotype appeared a few times. CDR3 loop: CASSLDTWGQTNTGELFF. The CDR3 DNA sequence: TGTGCCAGCAGCTTAGATACTTGGGGACAGACGAACACCGGGGAGCTGTTTTTT. V is TRBV7-2 and J is TRBJ2-2; 7 nucleotides match TRBD1. CDR3 length equals 18 residues. V lost 1 base, J lost 0 bases, and 8 bases stayed unmatched. Germline V gene sequence: CDR1 SGHTA, CDR2 FQGNSA.

The chain recombines TRBV11-1 with TRBJ2-7; TRBD2 matches at 10 bases. Germline CDR1 is SGHAT and CDR2 is FQDESV (reference sequence). With 1 base clipped from V and 4 bases from J, the junction kept 10 bases outside the gene matches. This CDR3 contains 17 residues. The DNA of the CDR3 is TGTGCCAGCAGCTTAGGGACTCAGCTAGCGGGAGTGTACGAGCAGTACTTC. Translated: CASSLGTQLAGVYEQYF.

This clonotype has at least ten counts. The J gene is TRBJ1-5, the V gene TRBV3-1, with D possibly TRBD1 on 5 matching bases. From germline, CDR1 is LGHDT and CDR2 YNNKEL (reference sequence). This CDR3 comprises 15 residues. Trimming took 1 base from V and 7 from J, leaving 14 bases between them. Written as DNA, the CDR3 is TGTGCCAGCAGCCAAGCGGGAGGGGCGAAACAGCCCCAGCATTTT. Amino acid sequence: CASSQAGGAKQPQHF.

This clonotype has just a few counts. The chain couples TRBV11-1 to TRBJ1-5; D gene unclear. The CDR3 is 15 amino acids. Germline V CDR1 and CDR2: SGHAT, FQDESV (reference sequence). V was clipped by 5 bases and J by 10 bases, with 21 bases between them. CDR3: CASSLDRWDTGPQHF. The CDR3 DNA follows: TGTGCCAGCAGCCTCGACCGATGGGATACTGGCCCCCAGCATTTT.

At least ten counts were recorded for this clonotype. V usage is TRBV7-2 and J usage is TRBJ2-2; no definite D call. This CDR3 region has 15 residues. Germline loops: CDR1 SGHTA, CDR2 FQGNSA. Trimming took 4 bases from V and 7 from J, leaving 16 bases between them. The CDR3 here is CASSSVGSSGGELFF. CDR3 DNA: TGTGCCAGCAGCTCAGTAGGTAGCTCTGGCGGGGAGCTGTTTTTT.

This clonotype was seen many times. This chain joins TRBV7-2 and TRBJ2-7; 7 bases fit TRBD2. The CDR3 spans 14 residues. V lost 5 bases to trimming and J lost 5 bases; unmatched junction nucleotides: 9. The germline gives CDR1 SGHTA, CDR2 FQGNSA. This CDR3 reads CASSQPGTIHEQYF. The CDR3 DNA reads TGTGCCAGCAGCCAACCCGGGACTATCCACGAGCAGTACTTC.

The genes are TRBV24-1 and TRBJ2-2; the D is unclear. Trimming took off 6 bases at V and 7 bases at J, with 5 bases between the two ends. The V gene's germline CDR1 is KGHDR and CDR2 SFDVKD. The CDR3 sequence is 11 residues long. The CDR3 reads CATSKNGELFF. The CDR3 coding sequence is TGTGCCACCAGTAAGAACGGGGAGCTGTTTTTT.

This clonotype has ten or more counts. J is TRBJ2-7 and V is TRBV30; 9 nucleotides align to TRBD2. The CDR3 length is 14 residues. The V segment lost 0 bases and the J segment 3 bases; nucleotides outside the gene matches: 3. Germline values: CDR1 GTSNPN, CDR2 SVGIG (reference sequence). This CDR3 reads CAWSVRGGGYEQYF. The CDR3 nucleotides read TGTGCCTGGAGTGTACGCGGGGGGGGCTACGAGCAGTACTTC.

This clonotype appeared many times. The rearrangement joins TRBV18 to TRBJ2-7; 11 bases are a match to TRBD1. Germline trimming cut 8 bases from V and 5 bases from J; bases unmatched to any gene: 8. This CDR3 is built from 14 residues. In germline, CDR1 is KGHSH, CDR2 LQKENI. The CDR3 reads CASSPGQGAHEQYF. CDR3 sequence (DNA): TGTGCCAGCAGTCCCGGACAGGGGGCCCACGAGCAGTACTTC.

V is TRBV24-1 and J is TRBJ2-3; 12 positions match TRBD1. The CDR3 is 19 amino acids. J gave up 3 bases and V 0 bases, and 9 bases lay outside the gene matches. Germline V CDR1 and CDR2: KGHDR, SFDVKD. CDR3 protein: CATSDLPFGTGGPTDTQYF. The CDR3 DNA sequence: TGTGCCACCAGTGATTTGCCTTTCGGGACAGGGGGCCCGACAGATACGCAGTATTTT.

This clonotype has just a few counts. The gene calls are TRBV12-3 or TRBV12-4 and TRBJ1-2, with 10 bases identical to TRBD1. CDR3 length: 14 amino acids. Trimming at V came to 6 bases and at J to 4 bases, leaving 5 bases not matched to a gene. The DNA for the CDR3 is TGTGCCAGCAGGACAGGGGGCGATGGCTATGGCTACACCTTC. Its protein product is CASRTGGDGYGYTF.

This chain connects TRBV19 to TRBJ1-1; 8 bases match TRBD1. The CDR3 runs to 14 residues. CDR1 LNHDA and CDR2 SQIVND come from the germline V gene (reference sequence). Germline trimming cut 7 bases from V and 3 bases from J; bases unmatched to any gene: 7. CDR3 amino acids: CASTAGGAYTEAFF. For the CDR3, the DNA is TGTGCCAGTACCGCAGGGGGCGCCTACACTGAAGCTTTCTTT.

This clonotype has only one observation. The V call is TRBV6-9, the J call TRBJ2-5; 8 bases agree with TRBD2. The CDR3 consists of 16 residues. Germline V lookup: CDR1 MNHGY, CDR2 SVAAGI. The V and J ends lost 4 bases and 5 bases, in that order; junction bases with no gene match: 12. DNA for the CDR3: TGTGCCAGCAGTTCCTTCGGGAGGGCCGCCCCGGAGACCCAGTACTTC. Translated, it gives CASSSFGRAAPETQYF.

The chain is built from TRBV5-1 and TRBJ2-3, with no clear D. The CDR3 has 14 residues. Germline V CDR1 and CDR2: SGHRS, YFSETQ. Between the trimmed V and J ends, which lost 5 bases and 2 bases, there was a span of 12 bases. The CDR3 is CASSRVTFTDTQYF. In nucleotides, the CDR3 is TGCGCCAGCAGTAGGGTTACTTTCACAGATACGCAGTATTTT.

This clonotype turned up a few times. The V gene is TRBV12-3 or TRBV12-4, the J gene TRBJ2-2; 8 bases are a match to TRBD2. The CDR3 runs to 16 residues. Germline trimming cut 6 bases from V and 4 bases from J; bases unmatched to any gene: 10. The CDR3 DNA sequence: TGTGCCAGCAGCCCAAGGGCGCTAGCGGGCACCGGGGAGCTGTTTTTT. This sequence encodes CASSPRALAGTGELFF.